Each of the 15 T cell receptor beta chains below was sequenced from the same sample in a study of technical replicates of blood from several donors. TCRdb's table, derived via immunoSEQ multiplex PCR, lists solely in-frame clones and lacks some. The sample has some 70,000 clones; roughly 90% are singletons. Material: PBMCs. The source is a human donor in good health. Some clones in this sample may be carry-over from other donors' samples.

This chain uses TRBV7-9 with TRBJ2-1; D may be TRBD2 (6 bases). CDR3 size: 15 residues. V lost 6 bases to trimming and J lost 0 bases, with 12 bases between them. Germline assignment: CDR1 SEHNR and CDR2 FQNEAQ (reference sequence). The CDR3 nucleotides are TGTGCCAGCAGTCTAGGAGGGCCCTCCTACAATGAGCAGTTCTTC. Residues: CASSLGGPSYNEQFF. Full variable domain (outside the CDR3, taken from reference TRBV7-9 and TRBJ2-1): DTGVSQNPRHKITKRGQNVTFRCDPISEHNRLYWYRQTLGQGPEFLTYFQNEAQLEKSRLLSDRFSAERPKGSFSTLEIQRTEQGDSAMYLCASSLGGPSYNEQFFGPGTRLTVL.

The chain carries TRBV6-6 and TRBJ2-7; D uncertain. This CDR3 is built from 12 residues. Germline V gene data show CDR1 as MNHNY and CDR2 as SVGAGI (reference sequence). Trimming took off 4 bases at V and 0 bases at J, with 4 bases between the two ends. CDR3 sequence (DNA): TGTGCCAGCAGTTCGAGCTCCTACGAGCAGTACTTC. Translated: CASSSSSYEQYF.

This chain joins TRBV30 and TRBJ2-7; D gene ambiguous. Germline loops: CDR1 GTSNPN, CDR2 SVGIG (reference sequence). With 5 bases removed from V and 4 bases from J, the gap between germline ends came to 9 bases. This CDR3 region has 11 residues. The CDR3 here is CAWDRLYEQYF. CDR3 coding DNA: TGTGCCTGGGACCGACTTTACGAGCAGTACTTC.

The rearrangement joins TRBV14 to TRBJ1-4; TRBD1 agrees at 7 bases. The germline gives CDR1 SGHDN, CDR2 FVKESK. The V and J ends lost 3 bases and 2 bases, in that order; junction bases with no gene match: 0. This CDR3 contains 14 residues. The CDR3 loop reads CASSQTGTNEKLFF. CDR3 sequence (DNA): TGTGCCAGCAGCCAGACAGGGACTAATGAAAAACTGTTTTTT.

V usage is TRBV5-1 and J usage is TRBJ1-1; 10 bases are a match to TRBD1. Looked up from germline, CDR1 is SGHRS and CDR2 is YFSETQ. The CDR3 extends over 15 amino acids. V lost 4 bases, J lost 4 bases, and 7 bases stayed unmatched. The CDR3 reads CASSRRQGAGTEAFF. For the CDR3, the DNA is TGCGCCAGCAGCAGACGACAGGGGGCTGGCACTGAAGCTTTCTTT.

The rearrangement joins TRBV7-2 to TRBJ1-1; TRBD1 might be the D (5 bases). Between the trimmed V and J ends, which lost 1 base and 6 bases, there was a span of 15 bases. The CDR3 sequence is 15 residues long. CDR1 and CDR2 (germline): SGHTA, FQGNSA. DNA of the CDR3: TGTGCCAGCAGCTTAGGAGCGTGGGGGGAGGCTGAAGCTTTCTTT. Protein sequence: CASSLGAWGEAEAFF.

The chain uses TRBV11-2 and TRBJ1-6, with no clear D. V was pared by 6 bases and J by 0 bases, with 12 bases between. Germline V lookup: CDR1 SGHAT, CDR2 FQNNGV. The CDR3 contains 16 residues. CDR3 residues: CASRPLSGSYNSPLHF. CDR3 DNA: TGTGCCAGCAGACCCCTATCGGGCTCCTATAATTCACCCCTCCACTTT.

The rearrangement links TRBV5-1 to TRBJ1-4; TRBD1 might be the D (5 bases). The V end was cut by 7 bases, the J end by 0 bases, with 13 bases between. The germline V gene encodes CDR1 SGHRS and CDR2 YFSETQ. The CDR3 extends over 15 amino acids. CDR3 sequence reads: CASHLGAATNEKLFF. For the CDR3, the DNA is TGCGCCAGCCACCTAGGGGCAGCAACTAATGAAAAACTGTTTTTT.

V gene TRBV9 combines with J gene TRBJ2-1; 8 bases align to TRBD2. Germline V gene lookup returns CDR1 SGDLS and CDR2 YYNGEE. Germline trimming cut 7 bases from V and 8 bases from J; bases unmatched to any gene: 11. CDR3 size: 14 residues. The CDR3 spells CASGVRGGKDEQFF. The CDR3 DNA reads TGTGCCAGCGGTGTCCGGGGGGGCAAGGATGAGCAGTTCTTC.

In DNA, the CDR3 is TGTGCCAGCAGCCTAAATTCACCCGGCACCGGGGAGCTGTTTTTT. Protein sequence: CASSLNSPGTGELFF. The chain carries TRBV7-3 and TRBJ2-2; D gene unclear. V lost 5 bases and J 4 bases, leaving 14 bases between the germline ends. This CDR3 comprises 15 residues. Germline CDR1 is SGHTA and CDR2 is FQGTGA.

The CDR3: CASSGAGTGNTIYF. The DNA of the CDR3 is TGTGCCAGCAGCGGTGCAGGGACTGGAAACACCATATATTTT. The chain carries TRBV4-2 and TRBJ1-3; TRBD1 is a possible D gene (5 bases). The CDR3 has 14 amino acids. Trimming took off 5 bases at V and 2 bases at J, with 10 bases between the two ends. Germline assignment: CDR1 LGHNA and CDR2 YNFKEQ.

The gene calls are TRBV10-3 and TRBJ2-7, with TRBD2 matching 10 bases. The CDR3 contains 14 residues. CDR1 is ENHRY, CDR2 SYGVKD, per germline. With 4 bases clipped from V and 4 bases from J, the junction kept 4 bases outside the gene matches. The CDR3, as DNA: TGTGCCATCAGTGGTAGCGGGGGGACGTACGAGCAGTACTTC. This codes for CAISGSGGTYEQYF.

The chain carries TRBV5-1 and TRBJ2-7; the match to TRBD1 covers 9 bases. Germline assignment: CDR1 SGHRS and CDR2 YFSETQ. V was pared by 0 bases and J by 4 bases, with 5 bases of the junction left unmatched. The CDR3 length is 15 residues. The CDR3 is CASSLGGDRAYEQYF. CDR3 DNA sequence: TGCGCCAGCAGCTTGGGAGGGGACAGGGCTTACGAGCAGTACTTC.

The chain recombines TRBV11-2 with TRBJ2-7, with D maybe TRBD2 (6 bases). V lost 6 bases to trimming and J lost 5 bases, with 20 bases between them. The CDR3 length is 15 residues. Germline values: CDR1 SGHAT, CDR2 FQNNGV. The CDR3 DNA reads TGTGCCAGCAGTCCGGGAGACTGGCGTTCCAACGAGCAGTACTTC. It translates to CASSPGDWRSNEQYF.

The chain employs TRBV5-6 and TRBJ2-3, with 13 bases matching TRBD2. The CDR3 is made up of 18 amino acids. The ends lost 3 bases at V and 4 bases at J; junction bases unmatched: 11. CDR1 SGHDT and CDR2 YYEEEE come from the germline V gene. As DNA, the CDR3 is TGTGCCAGCAGCTACTGGACTAGCGGGGGTACCGCCGCAGATACGCAGTATTTT. It translates to CASSYWTSGGTAADTQYF.